This TCR beta chain appears in the sequencing data of a study of T-cell reconstitution after alpha-beta-depleted transplantation in children (TCRdb year 2016). For the study in its entirety: Using TCR repertoire profiling, the study followed T-cell immune reconstitution in a quantitative way in children after TCRalphabeta/CD19-depleted allogeneic hematopoietic cell transplantation.

Study-wide findings and limitations: Apparently early alphabetaT-cell count recovery about two months after transplant reportedly relied on only several hundred rapidly expanded clones derived from non-depleted graft cells. Hyperexpanded clone frequencies declined over subsequent months; after one year, T-cell counts and TCRbeta diversity were mostly attributed to newly produced T cells. In some patients, the high TCRbeta diversity seen at day 60 was put down to recipient T cells and intrathymic progenitors that had survived conditioning.

The method was PCR. The data were produced on an Illumina HiSeq 2500. Molecular barcoding was employed in the preparation of TCR libraries, with unique molecular identifiers being used to normalize TCRbeta repertoire quantification. TCRdb reworked the public reads: Q25 trimming with fastp, MiXCR clone assembly, productive beta chains retained. Each entry merges the rows of one CDR3 protein and shows their most common DNA and genes. A total of 55,000 to 65,000 distinct CDR3 sequences appear in this sample, approximately 43% of them only once. The ten most abundant clones make up about 98% of the sample. The treatment or condition label here, explained by the study, means: allogeneic hematopoietic cell transplantation with graft depleted of TCRalphabeta T cells and CD19 B cells. Transplant recipients were children who received TCRalphabeta/CD19-depleted allogeneic hematopoietic cell grafts. On this clonotype itself: What this receptor recognizes is not known. Per-base quality was not reported, and no clone a single base away is much larger than it.

This specimen consisted of PBMCs, mostly from graft donor cells, obtained 360 days after TCRalphabeta/CD19-depleted stem cell transplant. The TCR comes from a male patient younger than 18 who had a stem cell transplant for acute lymphoblastic leukemia, so the T cells may come from the graft donor.

Here the CDR3 is given as CASTGGGEQFF. The base sequence is TGTGCCAGCACTGGGGGGGGTGAGCAGTTCTTC. The chain couples TRBV7-3 to TRBJ2-1, with 7 bases in between that match TRBD2. The CDR3 spans 11 residues, from the cysteine through the phenylalanine. Kept here is only the CDR3 DNA, which spans 33 bases and is read in frame from base 1. V is cut back by 7 bases and J by 9 bases, with 3 bases in the junction unmatched. Per the germline V gene, SGHTA is the CDR1 and FQGTGA is the CDR2. Where the CDR3 stops, the reference TRBV7-3 and TRBJ2-1 genes take over; the full variable domain is GAGVSQTPSNKVTEKGKYVELRCDPISGHTALYWYRQSLGQGPEFLIYFQGTGAADDSGLPNDRFFAVRPEGSVSTLKIQRTERGDSAVYLCASTGGGEQFFGPGTRLTVL.